This T cell receptor beta chain was recorded in a study of cytomegalovirus exposure and HLA in healthy donors. Study-level findings and limits: Researchers reported in a later analysis that a missense DCLRE1C variant was tied to TCR beta V- and J-gene trimming.

As to this clone: The antigen remains undetermined.

PCR involved 60 Vbeta and 13 Jbeta primers. Only in-frame clones appear in the TCRdb table, and some are missing; sequencing was by immunoSEQ multiplex PCR. The sample shows roughly 120,000 clones, about 63% of them seen only once. There are 14 residues in the CDR3. The germline V gene encodes CDR1 SGHTA and CDR2 FQGTGA. Between the trimmed V and J ends, which lost 3 bases and 5 bases, there was a span of 13 bases. The chain recombines TRBV7-3 with TRBJ1-2, with a tentative D call TRBD1 (6 bases). Sample: PBMCs. This TCR came from a man aged 25-40 years in good health and CMV-seropositive. DNA for the CDR3: TGTGCCAGCAGCTTGGGGGGGGCTCCGTATGGCTACACCTTC. This encodes CASSLGGAPYGYTF.